The 6 T cell receptor beta chains below were found in one sample sequenced in a study of shared clonotypes between healthy human individuals (dated by TCRdb to the early 2020s). CD8 naive samples were CD45RO-negative cells positively selected for CCR7, giving a CD45RA+CCR7+ population that excluded TemRA cells. Libraries came from the immunoSEQ multiplex PCR assay. Not all clones reach the TCRdb copy of this immuneACCESS table, which keeps in-frame sequences only. Checked studies attribute under half of the gap to unresolved V genes and leave the rest unexplained. The sample records about 2.1 million clones, 93% of which are singletons. The top ten hold 1.5% to 2% of the sample. The sequenced sample consisted of naive CD8+ T cells from PBMCs. The sample's cell subset or site label is to be understood as: CD45RA+CCR7+. The receptors were sampled from a man aged 18-30 years in good health. Some clones in this sample may be carry-over from other donors' samples.

The chain uses TRBV6-1 and TRBJ2-1; 8 bases align to TRBD1. Trimming took 4 bases from V and 4 from J; bases not matched to a gene: 3. Germline CDR1 MNHNS, CDR2 SASEGT. CDR3 length: 14 amino acids. The DNA of the CDR3 is TGTGCCAGCAGTGGGAGGACAGGGTACAATGAGCAGTTCTTC. As protein: CASSGRTGYNEQFF.

This clone was counted once. The gene calls are TRBV7-9 and TRBJ2-2; TRBD2 aligns across 7 bases. V gave up 2 bases and J gave up 3 bases; unmatched junction bases: 9. CDR1 SEHNR and CDR2 FQNEAQ come from the germline V gene (reference sequence). There are 17 residues in the CDR3. For the CDR3, the DNA is TGTGCCAGCAGCTTAAGGCCGGCAGGGAGGGACACCGGGGAGCTGTTTTTT. It yields the protein CASSLRPAGRDTGELFF.

Notes on this clone: Other DNA sequences in the sample encode the same CDR3. The chain joins TRBV27 to TRBJ2-7; 8 bases are a match to TRBD2. The CDR3 sequence is 14 residues long. With V trimmed by 0 bases and J by 6 bases, 4 bases remained unmatched. Germline-derived CDR1 and CDR2 are MNHEY and SMNVEV (reference sequence). The CDR3 DNA reads TGTGCCAGCAGTTTATCGCCCCGGGGGGGCGAGCAGTACTTC. Translated, it gives CASSLSPRGGEQYF.

A note on this clone: One junction end disagrees with the germline gene, perhaps due to a read error. The chain combines TRBV7-9 with TRBJ2-5; possibly TRBD1 for D (6 bases). Germline CDR1 reads SEHNR; CDR2 reads FQNEAQ (reference sequence). The CDR3 consists of 15 residues. The CDR3 DNA sequence: TGTGCCAGCAGCAGCAGGGACACAACAAGAGAGGCCCAGTACTTC. It encodes CASSSRDTTREAQYF.

The chain couples TRBV27 to TRBJ2-3, with TRBD1 matching 8 bases. V was pared by 4 bases and J by 4 bases, with 13 bases of the junction left unmatched. Germline V gene data show CDR1 as MNHEY and CDR2 as SMNVEV (reference sequence). The CDR3 loop spans 17 amino acids. Here the CDR3 reads CASSSRPGQVISDTQYF. In DNA form, the CDR3 reads TGTGCCAGCAGTTCGCGACCGGGACAGGTAATCTCAGATACGCAGTATTTT.

This chain joins TRBV19 and TRBJ2-7; TRBD1 agrees at 8 bases. Germline assignment: CDR1 LNHDA and CDR2 SQIVND (reference sequence). There are 15 residues in the CDR3. The CDR3, as DNA: TGTGCGTCGGCTAGAACAGGGGGTGGAACAGAGGAGCAGTACTTC. This gives the protein CASARTGGGTEEQYF.